A single sample gave rise to the 26 T cell receptor beta chains below, sequenced in a study of high-grade serous ovarian cancer treatment subgroups. The tumor samples were collected prior to definitive surgery or chemotherapy. The protocol was immunoSEQ multiplex PCR, while the TCRdb copy is restricted to in-frame clones and leaves out a portion. The sample shows about 11,000 clones, around 83% of them seen only once. Sequencing input: tumor tissue. Receptor source: a human donor with high-grade serous ovarian cancer.

The V gene is TRBV5-8, the J gene TRBJ2-7; 8 bases fit TRBD1. This CDR3 spans 16 amino acids. From germline, CDR1 is SGHTS and CDR2 YDEGEE. Trimming cost V 3 bases and J 4 bases; bases outside gene matches: 12. CDR3 nucleotides: TGTGCCAGCAGCTCCAGACTGACAGGGGTGGGGTACGAGCAGTACTTC. As protein: CASSSRLTGVGYEQYF.

This clone is labeled medium-sized (0.01 to 0.1%). The V call is TRBV5-6, the J call TRBJ1-2; D gene ambiguous. V lost 0 bases to trimming and J lost 10 bases, with 16 bases between them. From germline, CDR1 is SGHDT and CDR2 YYEEEE. This CDR3 contains 14 residues. The CDR3 bases are TGTGCCAGCAGCTTGGCCATGGACCCGGGAGACTACACCTTC. Its protein product is CASSLAMDPGDYTF.

The rearrangement uses TRBV9 and TRBJ2-1; TRBD2 agrees at 10 bases. This CDR3 has 20 amino acids. Germline lookup yields CDR1 SGDLS and CDR2 YYNGEE. With 3 bases clipped from V and 0 bases from J, the junction kept 15 bases outside the gene matches. The CDR3 region is CASSEIQPGLAFSSYNEQFF. The CDR3, as DNA: TGTGCCAGCAGCGAGATCCAACCGGGACTAGCGTTTAGCTCCTACAATGAGCAGTTCTTC.

V gene TRBV7-9 combines with J gene TRBJ1-4; 9 bases fit TRBD1. Germline values: CDR1 SEHNR, CDR2 FQNEAQ (reference sequence). The V segment lost 1 base and the J segment 5 bases; nucleotides outside the gene matches: 2. The CDR3 extends over 15 amino acids. CDR3 nucleotides: TGTGCCAGCAGCTTAGTAGGACAGGGGAATGAAAAACTGTTTTTT. Translation: CASSLVGQGNEKLFF.

About this clone: Other DNA sequences of this sample code for an identical CDR3. This chain's CDR3 is CASCWAGVSYEQYF. The CDR3 nucleotides are TGTGCCAGCTGCTGGGCAGGGGTATCCTACGAGCAGTACTTC. The rearrangement uses TRBV6-1 and TRBJ2-7; D is possibly TRBD1 (6 bases). The CDR3 runs to 14 residues. CDR1 MNHNS and CDR2 SASEGT come from the germline V gene. With 8 bases removed from V and 1 base from J, the gap between germline ends came to 15 bases.

The DNA for the CDR3 is TGCAGCGCCGCCCGCACGGAATCCTACGAGCAGTACTTC. This encodes CSAARTESYEQYF. V is TRBV29-1 and J is TRBJ2-7; no firm D call. CDR3 length: 13 amino acids. V was cut by 7 bases and J by 1 base, with 14 bases left in between. The germline gives CDR1 SQVTM, CDR2 ANQGSEA.

This chain uses TRBV6-1 with TRBJ2-7; 7 bases align to TRBD1. Germline V CDR1 and CDR2: MNHNS, SASEGT. Germline trimming cut 3 bases from V and 3 bases from J; bases unmatched to any gene: 11. The CDR3 consists of 16 residues. The CDR3 region has the DNA TGTGCCAGCAGTGAGGCGGACAGGCCTCCCTACTACGAGCAGTACTTC. Translating gives CASSEADRPPYYEQYF.

This clone was seen once. The chain is built from TRBV19 and TRBJ1-3; tentatively, D is TRBD1 (6 bases). Trimming took off 2 bases at V and 0 bases at J, with 14 bases between the two ends. Per the germline V gene, CDR1 is LNHDA and CDR2 is SQIVND (reference sequence). The CDR3 is 17 residues long. CDR3 nucleotides: TGTGCCAGTAGTATAAGGGGGGCGACAGCCTCTGGAAACACCATATATTTT. Translating it yields CASSIRGATASGNTIYF.

J is TRBJ2-5 and V is TRBV6-5, with 10 nucleotides matching TRBD2. The CDR3 extends over 15 amino acids. The germline gives CDR1 MNHEY, CDR2 SVGAGI. The trim removed 2 bases at V and 2 bases at J, leaving 2 bases unmatched. CDR3 residues: CASSYGTSVQETQYF. The CDR3 nucleotides are TGTGCCAGCAGTTACGGGACTAGCGTACAAGAGACCCAGTACTTC.

This chain joins TRBV10-3 and TRBJ1-2; D gene unclear. The CDR3 loop spans 16 amino acids. CDR1 is ENHRY and CDR2 is SYGVKD in the germline V gene. V lost 2 bases, J lost 4 bases, and 17 bases lay in between. CDR3 nucleotide sequence: TGTGCCATCAGTGAGGGTAGTGAGTACAGATGCTATGGCTACACCTTC. Protein sequence: CAISEGSEYRCYGYTF.

V is TRBV5-1 and J is TRBJ1-1; D is ambiguous. In germline, CDR1 is SGHRS, CDR2 YFSETQ. V shed 0 bases and J shed 4 bases, with 13 bases lying between them. This CDR3 has 15 residues. CDR3 protein: CASSLAPSEGTEAFF. Written as DNA, the CDR3 is TGCGCCAGCAGCTTGGCTCCCTCAGAGGGCACTGAAGCTTTCTTT. The variable domain in full, completed from reference TRBV5-1 and TRBJ1-1, reads KAGVTQTPRYLIKTRGQQVTLSCSPISGHRSVSWYQQTPGQGLQFLFEYFSETQRNKGNFPGRFSGRQFSNSRSEMNVSTLELGDSALYLCASSLAPSEGTEAFFGQGTRLTVV.

V is TRBV28 and J is TRBJ2-5, with 9 bases matching TRBD1. V was pared by 6 bases and J by 2 bases, with 10 bases of the junction left unmatched. This CDR3 has 16 residues. Germline V gene lookup returns CDR1 MDHEN and CDR2 SYDVKM. For the CDR3, the DNA is TGTGCCAGCAGCCACGACAGGGGGTATGGGCAAGAGACCCAGTACTTC. The encoded protein is CASSHDRGYGQETQYF. The full variable domain, its missing parts supplied by reference TRBV28 and TRBJ2-5, is DVKVTQSSRYLVKRTGEKVFLECVQDMDHENMFWYRQDPGLGLRLIYFSYDVKMKEKGDIPEGYSVSREKKERFSLILESASTNQTSMYLCASSHDRGYGQETQYFGPGTRLLVL.

The CDR3 is CSAHGTSGWMGEQYF. The CDR3 coding sequence is TGCAGCGCCCACGGGACTAGCGGCTGGATGGGGGAGCAGTACTTC. The chain is built from TRBV29-1 and TRBJ2-7; TRBD2 aligns across 11 bases. This CDR3 is 15 amino acids long. The germline V gene encodes CDR1 SQVTM and CDR2 ANQGSEA. Germline trimming cut 7 bases from V and 7 bases from J; bases unmatched to any gene: 15.

This chain connects TRBV5-1 to TRBJ2-3; 10 nucleotides match TRBD1. With 5 bases clipped from V and 8 bases from J, the junction kept 11 bases outside the gene matches. The germline CDR1 and CDR2 sequences are SGHRS and YFSETQ. This CDR3 contains 15 residues. CDR3 in amino acids: CASRTGTGVGATQYF. The CDR3 DNA is TGCGCCAGCAGGACCGGGACAGGGGTCGGGGCTACGCAGTATTTT.

Written as DNA, the CDR3 is TGTGCCAGCAGCGGGCTAGCGGGAGCTAACAATGAGCAGTTCTTC. This encodes CASSGLAGANNEQFF. J is TRBJ2-1 and V is TRBV9, with 10 bases matching TRBD2. The V gene end was trimmed by 3 bases and the J gene end by 5 bases; junction bases not matched to a gene: 5. CDR1 is SGDLS and CDR2 is YYNGEE in the germline V gene. There are 15 residues in the CDR3.

The V and J genes are TRBV18 and TRBJ2-5; 7 bases are a match to TRBD1. The CDR3 extends over 13 amino acids. CDR1 and CDR2 from the germline V gene are KGHSH and LQKENI. V was pared by 5 bases and J by 2 bases, with 2 bases of the junction left unmatched. Here the CDR3 reads CASSKDRQETQYF. DNA for the CDR3: TGTGCCAGCTCAAAGGACAGGCAAGAGACCCAGTACTTC.

The chain couples TRBV6-1 to TRBJ1-2, with 9 positions matching TRBD1. The CDR3 is 15 amino acids. Per the germline V gene, CDR1 is MNHNS and CDR2 is SASEGT. J gave up 5 bases and V 3 bases, and 7 bases lay outside the gene matches. Here the CDR3 reads CASSDPGTGRYGYTF. The DNA for the CDR3 is TGTGCCAGCAGTGACCCCGGGACAGGGCGTTATGGCTACACCTTC.

The V call is TRBV10-1, the J call TRBJ2-1; D perhaps matches TRBD1 (6 bases). The CDR3 loop spans 12 amino acids. The V end lost 3 bases, the J end lost 11 bases, and 11 bases lay between the germline ends. CDR1 WNHNN and CDR2 SYGVQD come from the germline V gene (reference sequence). Written as DNA, the CDR3 is TGCGCCAGCAGTGACCCATGGGGGCAGCAGTTCTTC. It specifies CASSDPWGQQFF.

This clone came up a few times. The V gene is TRBV6-5, the J gene TRBJ1-1; 8 nucleotides agree with TRBD1. V shed 6 bases and J 8 bases; nucleotides not matched to a gene: 2. There are 11 residues in the CDR3. CDR1 is MNHEY, CDR2 SVGAGI, per germline. The CDR3 bases are TGTGCCAGCAGGGGGACAGGAGAAGCTTTCTTT. Translation gives CASRGTGEAFF.

V gene TRBV11-2 combines with J gene TRBJ1-2; D might be TRBD1 (5 bases). Germline CDR1 reads SGHAT; CDR2 reads FQNNGV. With 5 bases removed from V and 3 bases from J, the gap between germline ends came to 16 bases. The CDR3 covers 15 residues. CDR3 DNA: TGTGCCAGCAGCCCAAAACTCCGGGGCTACTATGGCTACACCTTC. Translation gives CASSPKLRGYYGYTF. Supplemented by reference TRBV11-2 and TRBJ1-2, the full variable domain reads EAGVAQSPRYKIIEKRQSVAFWCNPISGHATLYWYQQILGQGPKLLIQFQNNGVVDDSQLPKDRFSAERLKGVDSTLKIQPAKLEDSAVYLCASSPKLRGYYGYTFGSGTRLTVV.

The rearrangement joins TRBV18 to TRBJ1-5; D is possibly TRBD1 (6 bases). Trimming cost V 4 bases and J 1 base, with 11 bases left between them. From germline, CDR1 is KGHSH and CDR2 LQKENI. The CDR3 contains 15 residues. CDR3 nucleotides: TGTGCCAGCTCACAGGAGGGGGGGAGCAATCAGCCCCAGCATTTT. Its protein is CASSQEGGSNQPQHF.

The chain uses TRBV4-2 and TRBJ2-7, with a tentative D call TRBD2 (6 bases). The germline V and J ends were trimmed by 1 base and 5 bases, with 12 bases remaining between them. Germline V gene sequence: CDR1 LGHNA, CDR2 YNFKEQ. This CDR3 spans 14 amino acids. CDR3 residues: CASSQAGVAHEQYF. The CDR3 DNA is TGTGCCAGCAGCCAAGCGGGGGTTGCCCACGAGCAGTACTTC.

This chain connects TRBV28 to TRBJ2-7, with D perhaps matching TRBD2 (6 bases). The CDR3 is made up of 11 amino acids. The germline CDR1 and CDR2 sequences are MDHEN and SYDVKM. The V end lost 5 bases, the J end lost 6 bases, and 8 bases lay between the germline ends. The DNA for the CDR3 is TGTGCCAGCAGTCCCGGGGGCGAGCAGTACTTC. The encoded protein is CASSPGGEQYF. The variable domain in full, completed from reference TRBV28 and TRBJ2-7, reads DVKVTQSSRYLVKRTGEKVFLECVQDMDHENMFWYRQDPGLGLRLIYFSYDVKMKEKGDIPEGYSVSREKKERFSLILESASTNQTSMYLCASSPGGEQYFGPGTRLTVT.

V usage is TRBV25-1 and J usage is TRBJ2-7, with D hard to call. The CDR3 length is 13 residues. The germline CDR1 and CDR2 sequences are MGHDK and SYGVNS. Trimming took 4 bases from V and 4 from J, leaving 11 bases between them. The CDR3 here is CASSADLRYEQYF. The CDR3 DNA sequence: TGTGCCAGCAGTGCCGACCTAAGATACGAGCAGTACTTC.

The chain recombines TRBV10-3 with TRBJ2-3; 7 bases agree with TRBD2. Looked up from germline, CDR1 is ENHRY and CDR2 is SYGVKD. CDR3 length: 15 amino acids. V shed 4 bases, J shed 0 bases, and the junction held 4 bases outside the gene matches. In nucleotides, the CDR3 is TGTGCCATCAGTGCTATTAGCGGGAGCACAGATACGCAGTATTTT. This codes for CAISAISGSTDTQYF.

V usage is TRBV5-1 and J usage is TRBJ2-1, with D perhaps matching TRBD2 (5 bases). The germline V gene has CDR1 SGHRS and CDR2 YFSETQ. V lost 4 bases and J 6 bases, leaving 14 bases between the germline ends. The CDR3 is 14 amino acids. The CDR3 bases are TGCGCCAGCAGCCTGGGTCGTAGCGCCAATGAGCAGTTCTTC. The encoded protein is CASSLGRSANEQFF.